This entry lists 8 T cell receptor beta chains sequenced from one sample in a study of T cell changes during pregnancy in multiple sclerosis. Method: immunoSEQ multiplex PCR; TCRdb's copy keeps in-frame clones and lacks some. The sample records fewer than 55,000 clones, around 90% being singletons. The source was CD8+ T cells from peripheral blood mononuclear cells, collected after pregnancy. Source of these receptors: a female donor in good health, enrolled as a control in a pregnancy study.

The rearrangement uses TRBV29-1 and TRBJ1-5; 7 nucleotides match TRBD1. The CDR3 is made up of 13 amino acids. V lost 2 bases, J lost 7 bases, and 5 bases stayed unmatched. Germline lookup yields CDR1 SQVTM and CDR2 ANQGSEA. This chain's CDR3 is CSVEMEGAQPQHF. The CDR3 DNA reads TGCAGCGTTGAAATGGAGGGGGCCCAGCCCCAGCATTTT.

This chain uses TRBV28 with TRBJ2-3; tentatively, D is TRBD2 (6 bases). Germline V gene sequence: CDR1 MDHEN, CDR2 SYDVKM. Trimming took 3 bases from V and 1 from J, leaving 29 bases between them. The CDR3 loop spans 21 amino acids. CDR3 nucleotides: TGTGCCAGCAGTTTCATTTCGGGTATAGGGAACTGGCGGGGTGGCACAGATACGCAGTATTTT. Translated: CASSFISGIGNWRGGTDTQYF.

V is TRBV6-5 and J is TRBJ2-1; 11 bases fit TRBD2. Germline CDR1 MNHEY, CDR2 SVGAGI. Trimming removed 2 bases from V and 3 bases from J; junction bases left unmatched: 3. This CDR3 is built from 16 residues. DNA of the CDR3: TGTGCCAGCAGTTACGCCCTAGCGGGGGGCTACAATGAGCAGTTCTTC. Encoded protein: CASSYALAGGYNEQFF.

This rearrangement joins TRBV4-2 to TRBJ1-2, with D possibly being TRBD1 (6 bases). Germline CDR1 reads LGHNA; CDR2 reads YNFKEQ. The CDR3 has 15 residues. V lost 1 base and J 4 bases, leaving 13 bases between the germline ends. CDR3 residues: CASSQGAGGGYGYTF. The CDR3 DNA reads TGTGCCAGCAGCCAAGGTGCGGGAGGGGGCTATGGCTACACCTTC.

This chain joins TRBV7-2 and TRBJ1-6; 8 bases map to TRBD1. Per germline, CDR1 SGHTA and CDR2 FQGNSA. Trimming removed 5 bases from V and 9 bases from J; junction bases left unmatched: 9. This CDR3 comprises 15 residues. The DNA of the CDR3 is TGTGCCAGCAGCCCGACAGGGGAGGTGGGTTCACCCCTCCACTTT. This sequence encodes CASSPTGEVGSPLHF.

V and J are TRBV4-1 and TRBJ1-2; D call uncertain. The CDR3 extends over 15 amino acids. Trimming stripped 0 bases from V and 0 bases from J, with 8 bases between. Germline V lookup: CDR1 MGHRA, CDR2 YSYEKL. The CDR3 nucleotides read TGCGCCAGCAGCCAAGATAAGAGAGCTAACTATGGCTACACCTTC. This sequence encodes CASSQDKRANYGYTF.

About this clone itself: An end of the junction differs from the germline gene, which may be a read error. The J gene is TRBJ2-7, the V gene TRBV11-2, with 7 bases fitting TRBD1. The CDR3 is 13 amino acids. Germline V gene sequence: CDR1 SGHAT, CDR2 FQNNGV. In DNA, the CDR3 is TGTGCCAGCAGCTTAGAAGAGAGGGGGCCAGTGGGGTTC. Its translation: CASSLEERGPVGF.

The V and J genes are TRBV19 and TRBJ2-1, with D possibly matching TRBD1 (8 bases). V was shortened by 0 bases and J by 9 bases, with 18 bases between the two germline ends. CDR3 size: 16 residues. Germline assignment: CDR1 LNHDA and CDR2 SQIVND (reference sequence). The CDR3 sequence is CASSIDHRGGLFEQFF. The CDR3 DNA reads as TGTGCCAGTAGTATAGATCACAGGGGGGGTCTGTTTGAGCAGTTCTTC.